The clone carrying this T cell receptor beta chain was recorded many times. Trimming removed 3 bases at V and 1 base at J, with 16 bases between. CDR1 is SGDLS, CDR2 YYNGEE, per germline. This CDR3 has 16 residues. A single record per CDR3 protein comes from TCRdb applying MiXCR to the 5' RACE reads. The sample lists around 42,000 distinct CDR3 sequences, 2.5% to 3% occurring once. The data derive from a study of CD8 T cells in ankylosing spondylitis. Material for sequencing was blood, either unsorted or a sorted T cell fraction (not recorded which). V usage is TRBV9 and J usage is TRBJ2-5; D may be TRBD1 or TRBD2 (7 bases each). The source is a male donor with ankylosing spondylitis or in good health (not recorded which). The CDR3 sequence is CASSAGGQLSQETQYF. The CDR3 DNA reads TGTGCCAGCAGCGCGGGGGGACAGCTTTCCCAAGAGACCCAGTACTTC. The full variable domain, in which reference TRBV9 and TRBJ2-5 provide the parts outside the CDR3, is DSGVTQTPKHLITATGQRVTLRCSPRSGDLSVYWYQQSLDQGLQFLIQYYNGEERAKGNILERFSAQQFPDLHSELNLSSLELGDSALYFCASSAGGQLSQETQYFGPGTRLLVL.